This T cell receptor (beta chain) derives from a study of OX40 agonist ivuxolimab in advanced cancers. Findings and caveats of the study: Blood T cells, both CD4+ and CD8+, expanded clonally by week 6 at 0.1 to 3.0 mg/kg.

Assay used: immunoSEQ multiplex PCR; TCRdb lists only in-frame clones, some missing. The sample includes fewer than 80,000 clones, approximately 80% of them seen just once. In regard to this clone: The target antigen is unknown.

The J segment lost 7 bases and the V segment lost 2 bases, leaving 2 bases of the junction unmatched. Germline values: CDR1 SGHRS, CDR2 YFSETQ. The CDR3 is made up of 13 amino acids. The rearrangement links TRBV5-1 to TRBJ2-3, with TRBD1 matching over 9 bases. The clonotype was recovered from an adult with an advanced solid tumor such as melanoma, head and neck, liver or kidney cancer. Source: CD4+ or CD8+ T cells sorted from blood, taken in a trial of the OX40 agonist ivuxolimab. The CDR3 region has the DNA TGCGCCAGCAGCTTTGGACAGGGGAATACGCAGTATTTT. Its translation: CASSFGQGNTQYF.